A selection of T cell receptor beta chains follows, all from one sample in a study of radiation and T cells in renal cell carcinoma. Here immunoSEQ multiplex PCR was the method, and the copy in TCRdb shows in-frame clones only, minus some. The sample consists of about 78,000 clones, 80% to 90% of them appearing once. Here the sequenced sample was blood, taken from a patient whose treatment included radiotherapy and nephrectomy. Source of these receptors: a woman in her 70s with renal cell carcinoma. The CDR3 runs from the conserved cysteine through the conserved F or W. D genes are given only for firm matches. Only part of the rows carry a size: once, few, many, or a class if the clone is expanded.

j_call d_call v_call clone_size cdr3_aa cdr3_nt
TRBJ2-5 TRBD2 TRBV9 . CASSVAGGPEETQYF TGTGCCAGCAGCGTTGCGGGGGGACCCGAAGAGACCCAGTACTTC
TRBJ1-3 . TRBV6-1 . CASSRADSIGNTIYF TGTGCCAGCAGTCGGGCGGACAGCATCGGGAACACCATATATTTT
TRBJ2-5 . TRBV5-4 . CASSRAGTPQETQYF TGTGCCAGCAGCAGGGCCGGGACTCCTCAAGAGACCCAGTACTTC
TRBJ2-7 . TRBV27 . CASSFYGQPDEQYF TGTGCCAGCAGTTTCTACGGCCAGCCCGACGAGCAGTACTTC
TRBJ1-2 TRBD1 TRBV27 . CASSPRTGDGYTF TGTGCCAGCAGTCCACGGACAGGGGATGGCTACACCTTC
TRBJ2-1 . TRBV6-5 . CASSYSLTGASAQFF TGTGCCAGCAGTTACTCTCTGACTGGCGCTAGCGCCCAGTTCTTC
TRBJ1-1 . TRBV5-1 once CASSLVGGANTEAFF TGCGCCAGCAGCCTAGTGGGGGGGGCGAACACTGAAGCTTTCTTT
TRBJ1-3 . TRBV7-7 once CASSLVGRAGNTIYF TGTGCTAGCAGCTTAGTAGGCAGGGCTGGAAACACCATATATTTT
TRBJ2-2 . TRBV5-6 . CASSPKWWQPNTGELFF TGTGCCAGCAGTCCAAAATGGTGGCAACCGAACACCGGGGAGCTGTTTTTT
TRBJ1-1 . TRBV6-6 . CASSHKVNTEAFF TGTGCCAGCAGCCATAAAGTGAACACTGAAGCTTTCTTT
TRBJ2-2 TRBD1 TRBV9 . CASSSGTDTGELFF TGTGCCAGCAGCTCCGGGACAGACACCGGGGAGCTGTTTTTT
TRBJ2-7 TRBD1 TRBV9 once CASSVTGGQGNSEQYF TGTGCCAGCAGCGTAACAGGGGGACAGGGGAATTCCGAGCAGTACTTC
TRBJ1-4 . TRBV4-3 . CASSRLADAPALSTNEKLFF TGCGCCAGCAGCCGCCTCGCGGACGCGCCAGCCCTGTCAACTAATGAAAAACTGTTTTTT
TRBJ1-2 . TRBV7-9 . CASSPDRSTNYGYTF TGTGCCAGCAGCCCCGATCGGTCTACTAACTATGGCTACACCTTC
TRBJ2-2 . TRBV10-3 once CAISADSTGGELFF TGTGCCATCAGCGCCGATTCTACAGGCGGGGAGCTGTTTTTT
TRBJ1-3 . TRBV2 few CASRLGAGAGNTIYF TGTGCCAGCAGACTGGGGGCAGGCGCTGGAAACACCATATATTTT
TRBJ2-7 . TRBV5-4 . CASSLGGTPYEQYF TGTGCCAGCAGCTTGGGGGGGACCCCCTACGAGCAGTACTTC
TRBJ2-1 TRBD2 TRBV19 . CATTQAGGPYNEQFF TGTGCCACTACCCAAGCGGGGGGGCCCTACAATGAGCAGTTCTTC
TRBJ1-1 . TRBV7-2 . CASSLTGTLNTEAFF TGTGCCAGCAGCCTTACCGGGACATTGAACACTGAAGCTTTCTTT
TRBJ2-7 . TRBV7-2 . CASSPPPSSYEQYF TGTGCCAGCAGCCCTCCTCCGAGCTCCTACGAGCAGTACTTC
TRBJ1-2 . TRBV6-6 once CASSARNYGYTF TGTGCCAGCAGTGCTAGGAACTATGGCTACACCTTC
TRBJ2-1 . TRBV28 once CASSLKGNEQFF TGTGCCAGCAGTTTGAAAGGGAATGAGCAGTTCTTC
TRBJ1-4 . TRBV5-1 . CASSLDFRGEKLFF TGCGCCAGCAGCTTGGATTTTCGGGGAGAAAAACTGTTTTTT
TRBJ1-6 . TRBV27 once CASSFSWSADSPLHF TGTGCCAGCAGTTTCTCCTGGTCAGCAGATTCACCCCTCCACTTT
TRBJ2-1 . TRBV11-3 . CASSDFGGGNEQFF TGTGCCAGCAGCGACTTCGGGGGTGGAAATGAGCAGTTCTTC
TRBJ2-7 TRBD2 TRBV10-3 . CAIRDSGGSSYEQYF TGTGCCATCAGGGACAGCGGGGGATCGTCCTACGAGCAGTACTTC
TRBJ2-4 TRBD1 TRBV2 . CASRGSDRGYQYF TGTGCCAGCAGGGGGTCGGACAGGGGGTATCAGTACTTC
TRBJ2-7 . TRBV5-1 . CASSLGSPAEQYF TGCGCCAGCAGCTTGGGGTCCCCTGCCGAGCAGTACTTC
TRBJ1-1 . TRBV7-9 few CASGGPLNTEAFF TGTGCTTCCGGGGGCCCGTTGAACACTGAAGCTTTCTTT
TRBJ1-1 . TRBV11-3 once CASSLSYTEAFF TGTGCCAGCAGCTTATCTTATACTGAAGCTTTCTTT
TRBJ1-5 . TRBV7-2 . CASSVDSSNQPQHF TGTGCCAGCAGCGTGGACAGTAGCAATCAGCCCCAGCATTTT
TRBJ1-1 . TRBV7-3 . CASALTRDTEAFF TGTGCCAGCGCCCTCACAAGGGACACTGAAGCTTTCTTT
TRBJ2-7 . TRBV28 . CASSFSGDSEQYF TGTGCCAGCAGTTTTAGTGGAGATAGCGAGCAGTACTTC
TRBJ2-3 TRBD2 TRBV5-1 . CASSSLAGEFTDTQYF TGCGCCAGCAGCTCACTAGCGGGGGAGTTCACAGATACGCAGTATTTT
TRBJ1-1 . TRBV9 . CASSVAPEVNTEAFF TGTGCCAGCAGCGTAGCTCCCGAAGTGAACACTGAAGCTTTCTTT
TRBJ1-6 . TRBV9 . CASSLMGGDSPLHF TGTGCCAGCAGCCTCATGGGAGGGGACTCACCCCTCCACTTT
TRBJ2-5 . TRBV27 . CASSFLSGETQYF TGTGCCAGCAGTTTTCTATCCGGGGAGACCCAGTACTTC
TRBJ1-1 . TRBV7-2 . CASSLNTRHREAFF TGTGCCAGCAGCTTAAACACACGTCACCGTGAAGCTTTCTTT
TRBJ1-1 . TRBV6-5 . CASSYGGVNTEAFF TGTGCCAGCAGTTACGGGGGTGTTAACACTGAAGCTTTCTTT
TRBJ1-5 . TRBV6-5 . CASSPTGNQPQHF TGTGCCAGCAGTCCCACAGGGAATCAGCCCCAGCATTTT
TRBJ1-2 . TRBV7-9 . CASNSGLPTEGYTF TGTGCCAGCAATTCGGGGCTTCCCACGGAAGGCTACACCTTC
TRBJ1-6 TRBD1 TRBV6-1 . CASSALQGVSPLHF TGTGCCAGCAGTGCCCTCCAGGGGGTTTCACCCCTCCACTTT
TRBJ2-5 . TRBV5-1 . CASSFQETQYF TGCGCCAGCAGCTTCCAAGAGACCCAGTACTTC
TRBJ2-3 . TRBV5-1 once CASSMAGEETQYF TGCGCCAGCAGCATGGCAGGGGAGGAGACGCAGTATTTT
TRBJ1-1 . TRBV6-5 few CASSMLTGNTEAFF TGTGCCAGCAGTATGCTGACAGGGAACACTGAAGCTTTCTTT
TRBJ2-3 . TRBV7-9 . CASRAGKTSTDTQYF TGTGCCAGCCGCGCCGGGAAGACGAGCACAGATACGCAGTATTTT
TRBJ2-3 . TRBV5-4 . CASSFDREGNTQYF TGTGCCAGCAGCTTCGACAGGGAGGGGAATACGCAGTATTTT
TRBJ2-7 TRBD2 TRBV4-2 . CASSQLGLAGKSSYEQYF TGTGCCAGCAGCCAACTCGGCCTAGCGGGGAAAAGCTCCTACGAGCAGTACTTC
TRBJ1-1 . TRBV27 . CASNPSKNTEAFF TGTGCCAGCAACCCCTCGAAGAACACTGAAGCTTTCTTT